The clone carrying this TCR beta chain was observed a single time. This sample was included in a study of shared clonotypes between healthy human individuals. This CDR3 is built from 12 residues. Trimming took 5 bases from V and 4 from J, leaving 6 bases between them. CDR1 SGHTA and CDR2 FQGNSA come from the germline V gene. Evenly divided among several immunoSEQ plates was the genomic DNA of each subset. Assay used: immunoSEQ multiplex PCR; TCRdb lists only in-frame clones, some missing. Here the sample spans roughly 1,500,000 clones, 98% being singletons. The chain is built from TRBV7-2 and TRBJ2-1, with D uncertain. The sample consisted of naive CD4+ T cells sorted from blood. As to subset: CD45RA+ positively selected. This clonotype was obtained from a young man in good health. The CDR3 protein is CASSRAYNEQFF. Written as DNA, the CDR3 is TGTGCCAGCAGCCGGGCATACAATGAGCAGTTCTTC.